This TCR beta chain was identified during a study of cytomegalovirus exposure and HLA in healthy donors. PCR employed 60 Vbeta and 13 Jbeta primers. Data came from immunoSEQ multiplex PCR; TCRdb stores just in-frame clones and leaves some out. Among 95,000 to 100,000 clones listed, 76% were seen once. This clone is a singleton in its sample. J gave up 7 bases and V 5 bases, and 7 bases lay outside the gene matches. The germline CDR1 and CDR2 sequences are SQVTM and ANQGSEA. CDR3 length: 12 residues. Specimen: PBMCs. The source is a woman aged 60-75 years in good health and CMV-seropositive. V gene TRBV29-1 combines with J gene TRBJ1-1, with TRBD1 identical over 7 bases. This CDR3 reads CSVRDSDYEAFF. CDR3 coding DNA: TGCAGCGTTAGGGACAGCGATTATGAAGCTTTCTTT.